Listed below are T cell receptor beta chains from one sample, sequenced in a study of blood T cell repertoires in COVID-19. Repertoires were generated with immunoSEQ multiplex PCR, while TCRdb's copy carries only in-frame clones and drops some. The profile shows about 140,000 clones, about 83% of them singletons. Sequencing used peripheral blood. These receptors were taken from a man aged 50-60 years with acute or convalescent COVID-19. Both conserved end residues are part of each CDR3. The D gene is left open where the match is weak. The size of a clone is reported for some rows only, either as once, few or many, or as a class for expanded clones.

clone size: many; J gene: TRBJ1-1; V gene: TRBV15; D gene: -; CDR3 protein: CATRGDGWGRNTEAFF; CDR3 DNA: TGTGCCACCAGGGGGGATGGATGGGGGCGGAACACTGAAGCTTTCTTT
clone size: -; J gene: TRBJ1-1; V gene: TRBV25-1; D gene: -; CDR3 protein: CASSGPYTEAFF; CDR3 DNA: TGTGCCAGCAGTGGGCCATACACTGAAGCTTTCTTT
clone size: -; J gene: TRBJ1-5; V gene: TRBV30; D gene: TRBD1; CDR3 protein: CAWSSGTGESNQPQHF; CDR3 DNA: TGTGCCTGGAGTTCCGGGACAGGGGAAAGCAATCAGCCCCAGCATTTT
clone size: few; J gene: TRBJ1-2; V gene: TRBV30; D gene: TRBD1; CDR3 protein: CAWGTDLSGYTF; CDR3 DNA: TGTGCCTGGGGGACAGATTTAAGCGGCTACACCTTC
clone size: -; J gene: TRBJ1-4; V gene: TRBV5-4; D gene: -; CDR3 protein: CASSKTGLGGEKLFF; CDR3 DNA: TGTGCCAGCAGCAAAACGGGACTAGGCGGGGAAAAACTGTTTTTT
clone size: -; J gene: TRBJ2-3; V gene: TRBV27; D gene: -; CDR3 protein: CASSLRVSTDTQYF; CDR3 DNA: TGTGCCAGCAGTTTGAGGGTGAGCACAGATACGCAGTATTTT
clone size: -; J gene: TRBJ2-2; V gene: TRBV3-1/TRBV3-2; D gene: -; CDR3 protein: CASSQSRVGELFF; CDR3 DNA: TGTGCCAGCAGCCAAAGCAGGGTCGGGGAGCTGTTTTTT
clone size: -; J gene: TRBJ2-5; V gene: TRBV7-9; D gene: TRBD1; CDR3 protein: CASSWGQQETQYF; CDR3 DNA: TGTGCCAGCAGCTGGGGACAGCAAGAGACCCAGTACTTC
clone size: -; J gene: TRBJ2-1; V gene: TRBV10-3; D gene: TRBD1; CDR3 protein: CAISGTGGSYNEQFF; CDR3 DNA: TGTGCCATCAGTGGGACAGGGGGATCCTACAATGAGCAGTTCTTC
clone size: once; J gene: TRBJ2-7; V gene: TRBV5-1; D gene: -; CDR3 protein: CASSLEEGEQYF; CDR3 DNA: TGCGCCAGCAGCTTGGAGGAGGGCGAGCAGTACTTC
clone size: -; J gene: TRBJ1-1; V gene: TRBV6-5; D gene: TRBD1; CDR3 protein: CASSKPGTGNTEAFF; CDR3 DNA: TGTGCCAGCAGTAAACCCGGGACAGGCAACACTGAAGCTTTCTTT
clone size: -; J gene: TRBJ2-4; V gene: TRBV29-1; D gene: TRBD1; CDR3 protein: CSVGGTGLNIQYF; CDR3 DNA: TGCAGCGTGGGGGGGACAGGGTTAAACATTCAGTACTTC
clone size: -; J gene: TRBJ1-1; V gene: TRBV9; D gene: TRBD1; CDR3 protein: CASSPSGTARGSTEAFF; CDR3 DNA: TGTGCCAGCAGCCCCTCTGGGACAGCCAGAGGTAGCACTGAAGCTTTCTTT
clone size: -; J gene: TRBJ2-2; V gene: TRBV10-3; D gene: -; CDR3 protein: CAISEYDMNTDGAGELFF; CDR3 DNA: TGTGCCATCAGTGAGTACGACATGAATACAGACGGCGCCGGGGAGCTGTTTTTT
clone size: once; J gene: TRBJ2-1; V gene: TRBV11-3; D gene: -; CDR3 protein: CASSLDGGHNEQFF; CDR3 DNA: TGTGCCAGCAGCTTAGACGGGGGGCACAATGAGCAGTTCTTC
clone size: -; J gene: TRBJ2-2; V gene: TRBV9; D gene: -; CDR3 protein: CASSLSPGNTGELFF; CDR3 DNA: TGTGCCAGCAGCCTCTCCCCGGGAAACACCGGGGAGCTGTTTTTT
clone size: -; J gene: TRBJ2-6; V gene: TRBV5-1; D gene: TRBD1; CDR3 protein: CASSLSGTGVGANVLTF; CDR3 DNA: TGCGCCAGCAGCTTATCCGGGACAGGGGTCGGGGCCAACGTCCTGACTTTC
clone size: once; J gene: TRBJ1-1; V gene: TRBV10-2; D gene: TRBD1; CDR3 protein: CASTSTGGTTEAFF; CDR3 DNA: TGCGCCAGCACCTCGACAGGGGGCACCACTGAAGCTTTCTTT
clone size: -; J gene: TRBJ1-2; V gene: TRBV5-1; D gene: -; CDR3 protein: CASSLVLGQNYGYTF; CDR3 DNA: TGCGCCAGCAGCTTGGTTCTTGGACAGAACTATGGCTACACCTTC
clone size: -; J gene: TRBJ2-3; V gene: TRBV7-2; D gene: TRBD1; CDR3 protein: CASSDRDSLTDTQYF; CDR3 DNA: TGTGCCAGCAGCGACCGGGACAGCCTCACAGATACGCAGTATTTT
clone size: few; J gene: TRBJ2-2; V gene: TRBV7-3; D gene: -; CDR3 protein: CASSLAGSGELFF; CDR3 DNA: TGTGCCAGCAGCTTAGCAGGGTCCGGGGAGCTGTTTTTT
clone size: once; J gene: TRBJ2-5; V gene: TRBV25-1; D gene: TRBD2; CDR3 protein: CASSEFGGTKRETQYF; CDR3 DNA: TGTGCCAGCAGTGAATTTGGGGGGACTAAGCGAGAGACCCAGTACTTC
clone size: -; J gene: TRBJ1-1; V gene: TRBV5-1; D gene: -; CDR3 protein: CASSLGQPSGTEAFF; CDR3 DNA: TGCGCCAGCAGCTTGGGACAGCCATCAGGGACTGAAGCTTTCTTT
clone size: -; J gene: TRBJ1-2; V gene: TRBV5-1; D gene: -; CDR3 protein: CASSLQAGSDGYTF; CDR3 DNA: TGCGCCAGCAGCTTGCAGGCCGGATCAGATGGCTACACCTTC
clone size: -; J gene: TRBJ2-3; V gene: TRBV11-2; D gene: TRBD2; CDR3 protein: CASSRHPTSADTQYF; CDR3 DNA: TGTGCCAGCAGCCGCCATCCGACTAGCGCAGATACGCAGTATTTT
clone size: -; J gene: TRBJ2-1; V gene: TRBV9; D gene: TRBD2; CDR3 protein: CASDDAGDSYNEQFF; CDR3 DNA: TGTGCCAGCGACGACGCGGGGGACTCCTACAATGAGCAGTTCTTC
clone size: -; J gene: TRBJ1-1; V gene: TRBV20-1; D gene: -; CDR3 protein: CSASPGAGTEAFF; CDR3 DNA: TGCAGTGCTAGTCCAGGGGCCGGCACTGAAGCTTTCTTT
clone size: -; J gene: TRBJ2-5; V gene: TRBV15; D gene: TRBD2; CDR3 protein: CATRTSGRETQYF; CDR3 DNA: TGTGCCACCAGGACTAGCGGGAGAGAGACCCAGTACTTC
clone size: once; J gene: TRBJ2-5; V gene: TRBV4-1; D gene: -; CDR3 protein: CASSQVARETQYF; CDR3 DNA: TGCGCCAGCAGCCAAGTTGCGAGGGAGACCCAGTACTTC
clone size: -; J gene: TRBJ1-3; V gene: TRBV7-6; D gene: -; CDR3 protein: CASSLDGTGQGDTIYF; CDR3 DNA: TGTGCCAGCAGCTTAGATGGAACGGGTCAGGGCGACACCATATATTTT
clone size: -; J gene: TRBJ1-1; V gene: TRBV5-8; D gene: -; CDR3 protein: CASSLTGNTEAFF; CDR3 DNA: TGTGCCAGCAGCTTGACAGGCAACACTGAAGCTTTCTTT
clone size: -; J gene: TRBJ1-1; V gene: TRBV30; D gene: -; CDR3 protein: CAWTAGVFGTEAFF; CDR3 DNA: TGTGCCTGGACGGCAGGGGTGTTCGGCACTGAAGCTTTCTTT
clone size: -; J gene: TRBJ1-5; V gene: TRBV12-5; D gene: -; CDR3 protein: CASGFTTGGNQPQHF; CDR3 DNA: TGTGCTAGTGGTTTTACAACCGGAGGCAATCAGCCCCAGCATTTT
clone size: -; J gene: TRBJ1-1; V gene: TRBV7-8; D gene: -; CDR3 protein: CASSLAGIEAFF; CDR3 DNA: TGTGCCAGCAGCTTAGCCGGGATTGAAGCTTTCTTT
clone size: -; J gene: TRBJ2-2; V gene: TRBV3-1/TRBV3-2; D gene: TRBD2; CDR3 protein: CASSPRTSGGTGELFF; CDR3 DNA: TGTGCCAGCAGCCCTCGGACTAGCGGGGGAACCGGGGAGCTGTTTTTT
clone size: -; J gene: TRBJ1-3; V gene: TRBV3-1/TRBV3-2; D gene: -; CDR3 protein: CASSPGRTGNTIYF; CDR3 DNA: TGTGCCAGCAGCCCGGGGAGGACTGGAAACACCATATATTTT
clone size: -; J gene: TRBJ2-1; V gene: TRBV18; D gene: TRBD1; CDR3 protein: CASSPRRQGREQFF; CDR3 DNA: TGTGCCAGCTCACCACGTAGACAGGGACGAGAGCAGTTCTTC
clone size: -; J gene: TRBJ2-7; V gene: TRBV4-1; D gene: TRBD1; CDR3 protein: CASSQDVRQGTYEQYF; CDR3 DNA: TGCGCCAGCAGCCAAGATGTAAGACAGGGGACCTACGAGCAGTACTTC
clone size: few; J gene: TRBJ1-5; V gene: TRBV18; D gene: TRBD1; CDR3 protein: CASSPGTGGSGQPQHF; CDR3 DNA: TGTGCCAGCTCACCCGGGACAGGGGGCTCCGGGCAGCCCCAGCATTTT
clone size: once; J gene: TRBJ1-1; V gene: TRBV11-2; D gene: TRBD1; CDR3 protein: CASRPIYRDRAEAFF; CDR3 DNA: TGTGCCAGCAGACCGATTTACCGGGACAGGGCTGAAGCTTTCTTT
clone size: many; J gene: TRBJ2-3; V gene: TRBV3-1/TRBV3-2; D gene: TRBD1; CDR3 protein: CASSQVGWDRLPDTQYF; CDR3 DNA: TGTGCCAGCAGCCAAGTTGGGTGGGACAGGCTACCAGATACGCAGTATTTT
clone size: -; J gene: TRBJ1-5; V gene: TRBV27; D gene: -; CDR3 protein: CASSPFGNQPQHF; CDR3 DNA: TGTGCCAGCAGTCCTTTCGGCAATCAGCCCCAGCATTTT
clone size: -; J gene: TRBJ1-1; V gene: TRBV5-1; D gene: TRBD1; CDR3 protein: CASSFGQAVNTEAFF; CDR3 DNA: TGCGCCAGCAGCTTTGGACAGGCAGTGAACACTGAAGCTTTCTTT
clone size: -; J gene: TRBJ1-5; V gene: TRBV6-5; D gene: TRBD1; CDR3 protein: CASSYGTGVQPQHF; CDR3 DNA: TGTGCCAGCAGTTATGGGACAGGGGTACAGCCCCAGCATTTT